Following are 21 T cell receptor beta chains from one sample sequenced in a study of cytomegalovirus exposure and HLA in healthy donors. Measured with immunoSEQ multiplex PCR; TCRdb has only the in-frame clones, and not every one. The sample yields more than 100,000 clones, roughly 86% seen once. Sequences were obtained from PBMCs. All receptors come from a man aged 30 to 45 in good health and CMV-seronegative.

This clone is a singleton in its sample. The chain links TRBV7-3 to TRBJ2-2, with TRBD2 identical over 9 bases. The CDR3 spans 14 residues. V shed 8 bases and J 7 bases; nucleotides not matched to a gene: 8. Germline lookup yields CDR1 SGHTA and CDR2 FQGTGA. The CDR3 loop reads CASRAGGPYGELFF. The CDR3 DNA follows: TGTGCCAGCCGGGCGGGAGGGCCGTACGGGGAGCTGTTTTTT.

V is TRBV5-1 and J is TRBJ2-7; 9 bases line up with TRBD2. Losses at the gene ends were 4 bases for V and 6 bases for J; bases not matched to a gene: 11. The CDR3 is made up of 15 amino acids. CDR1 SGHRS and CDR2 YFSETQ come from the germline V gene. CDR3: CASSPLAGVSGEQYF. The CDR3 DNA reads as TGCGCCAGCAGCCCCTTAGCGGGAGTCTCGGGCGAGCAGTACTTC.

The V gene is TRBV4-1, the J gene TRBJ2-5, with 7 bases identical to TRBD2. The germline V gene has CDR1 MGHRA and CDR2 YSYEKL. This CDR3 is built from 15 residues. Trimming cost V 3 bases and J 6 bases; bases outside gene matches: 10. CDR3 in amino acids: CASSHNLAGEKTQYF. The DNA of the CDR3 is TGCGCCAGCAGCCACAACCTTGCGGGGGAGAAGACCCAGTACTTC.

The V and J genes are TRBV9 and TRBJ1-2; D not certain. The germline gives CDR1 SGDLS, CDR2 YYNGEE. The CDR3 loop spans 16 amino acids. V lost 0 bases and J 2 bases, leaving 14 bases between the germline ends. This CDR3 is CASSVARTANNYGYTF. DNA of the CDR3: TGTGCCAGCAGCGTAGCCCGAACAGCAAACAACTATGGCTACACCTTC.

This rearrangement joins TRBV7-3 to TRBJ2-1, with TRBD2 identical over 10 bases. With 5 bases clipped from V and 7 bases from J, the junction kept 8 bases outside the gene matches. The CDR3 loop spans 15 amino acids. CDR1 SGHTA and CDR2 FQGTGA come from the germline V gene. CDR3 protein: CASSLGLAETNEQFF. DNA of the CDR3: TGTGCCAGCAGCCTCGGACTAGCGGAGACGAATGAGCAGTTCTTC.

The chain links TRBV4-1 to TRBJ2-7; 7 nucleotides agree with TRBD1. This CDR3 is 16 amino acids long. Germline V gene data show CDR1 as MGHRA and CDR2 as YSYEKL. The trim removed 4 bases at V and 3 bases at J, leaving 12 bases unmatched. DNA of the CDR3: TGCGCCAGCAGCCCCTCGGCCACAGGGGCCTTCTACGAGCAGTACTTC. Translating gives CASSPSATGAFYEQYF.

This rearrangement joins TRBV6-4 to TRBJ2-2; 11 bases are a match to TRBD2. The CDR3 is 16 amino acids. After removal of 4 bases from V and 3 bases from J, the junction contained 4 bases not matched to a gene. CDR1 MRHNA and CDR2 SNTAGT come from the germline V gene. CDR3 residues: CASSVLAGDYTGELFF. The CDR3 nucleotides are TGTGCCAGCAGTGTACTAGCGGGAGATTACACCGGGGAGCTGTTTTTT.

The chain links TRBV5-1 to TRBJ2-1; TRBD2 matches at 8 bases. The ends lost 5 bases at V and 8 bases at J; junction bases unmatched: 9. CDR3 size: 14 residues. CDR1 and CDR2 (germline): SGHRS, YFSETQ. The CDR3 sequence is CASRTGLVVDEQFF. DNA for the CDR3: TGCGCCAGCAGGACGGGACTAGTGGTCGATGAGCAGTTCTTC.

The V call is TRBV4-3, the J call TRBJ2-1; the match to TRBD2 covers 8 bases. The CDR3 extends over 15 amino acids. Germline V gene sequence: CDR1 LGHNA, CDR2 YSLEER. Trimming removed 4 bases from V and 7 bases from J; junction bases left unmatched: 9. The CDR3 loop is CASSLGRGVRNEQFF. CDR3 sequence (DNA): TGCGCCAGCAGCCTCGGGCGGGGGGTGCGGAATGAGCAGTTCTTC.

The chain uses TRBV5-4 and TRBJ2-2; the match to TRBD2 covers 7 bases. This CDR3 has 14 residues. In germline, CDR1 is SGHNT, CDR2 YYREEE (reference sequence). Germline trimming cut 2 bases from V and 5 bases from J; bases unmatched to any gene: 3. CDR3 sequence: CASSFGRATGELFF. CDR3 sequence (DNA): TGTGCCAGCAGCTTTGGGAGGGCAACCGGGGAGCTGTTTTTT.

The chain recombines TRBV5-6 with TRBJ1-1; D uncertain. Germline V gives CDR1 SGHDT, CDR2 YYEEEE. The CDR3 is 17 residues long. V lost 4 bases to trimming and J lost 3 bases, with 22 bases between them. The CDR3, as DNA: TGTGCCAGCAGCGCCCTACTCGGCACGGGTGAGGACACTGAAGCTTTCTTT. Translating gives CASSALLGTGEDTEAFF.

The CDR3 DNA reads as TGTGCTAGTGGCCTAATGGGGGGAAACTCCTACAATGAGCAGTTCTTC. Translating it yields CASGLMGGNSYNEQFF. The chain couples TRBV12-5 to TRBJ2-1, with TRBD2 as a possible D gene (6 bases). The CDR3 covers 16 residues. Between the trimmed V and J ends, which lost 6 bases and 0 bases, there was a span of 15 bases. The V gene's germline CDR1 is LGHNT and CDR2 FRNRAP.

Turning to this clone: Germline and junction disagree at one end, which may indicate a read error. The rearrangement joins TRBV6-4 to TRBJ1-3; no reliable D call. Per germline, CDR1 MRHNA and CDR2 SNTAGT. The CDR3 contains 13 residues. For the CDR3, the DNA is TGCAGGATGACACGGTCTTCTGGAAACACCATATATTTT. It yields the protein CRMTRSSGNTIYF.

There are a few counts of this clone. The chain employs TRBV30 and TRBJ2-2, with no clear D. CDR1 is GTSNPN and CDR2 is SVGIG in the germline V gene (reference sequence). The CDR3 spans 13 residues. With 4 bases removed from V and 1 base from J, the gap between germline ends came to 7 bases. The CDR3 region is CAWISGNTGELFF. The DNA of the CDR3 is TGTGCCTGGATTTCAGGGAACACCGGGGAGCTGTTTTTT.

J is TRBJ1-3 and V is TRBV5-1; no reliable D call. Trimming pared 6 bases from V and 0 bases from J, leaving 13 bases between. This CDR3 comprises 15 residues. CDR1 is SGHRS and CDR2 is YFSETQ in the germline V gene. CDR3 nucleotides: TGCGCCAGCACCTCCCCCGAGTACTCTGGAAACACCATATATTTT. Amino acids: CASTSPEYSGNTIYF.

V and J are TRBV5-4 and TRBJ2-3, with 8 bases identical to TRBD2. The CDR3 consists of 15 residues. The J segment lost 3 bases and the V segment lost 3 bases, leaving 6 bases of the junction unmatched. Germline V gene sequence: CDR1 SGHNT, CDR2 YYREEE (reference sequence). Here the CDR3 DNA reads TGTGCCAGCAGCTCCCAGGGCGGGAGGACAGATACGCAGTATTTT. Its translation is CASSSQGGRTDTQYF.

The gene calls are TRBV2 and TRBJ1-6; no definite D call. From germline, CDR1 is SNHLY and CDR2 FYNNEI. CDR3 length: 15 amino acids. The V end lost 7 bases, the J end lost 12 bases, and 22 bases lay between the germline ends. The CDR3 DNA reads TGTGCCAGCACCCAAATTGGCCAGTCCCAGGTACCCCTCCACTTT. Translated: CASTQIGQSQVPLHF. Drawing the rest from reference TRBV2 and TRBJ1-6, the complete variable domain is EPEVTQTPSHQVTQMGQEVILRCVPISNHLYFYWYRQILGQKVEFLVSFYNNEISEKSEIFDDQFSVERPDGSNFTLKIRSTKLEDSAMYFCASTQIGQSQVPLHFGNGTRLTVT.

The CDR3: CASSLARDFPYNEQFF. DNA for the CDR3: TGCGCCAGCAGCTTGGCCCGGGACTTTCCTTACAATGAGCAGTTCTTC. This chain joins TRBV5-1 and TRBJ2-1; perhaps TRBD2 as D (6 bases). From germline, CDR1 is SGHRS and CDR2 YFSETQ. This CDR3 comprises 16 residues. The germline V and J ends were trimmed by 0 bases and 4 bases, with 14 bases remaining between them. Based on the CDR3 plus reference TRBV5-1 and TRBJ2-1, the full variable domain is KAGVTQTPRYLIKTRGQQVTLSCSPISGHRSVSWYQQTPGQGLQFLFEYFSETQRNKGNFPGRFSGRQFSNSRSEMNVSTLELGDSALYLCASSLARDFPYNEQFFGPGTRLTVL.

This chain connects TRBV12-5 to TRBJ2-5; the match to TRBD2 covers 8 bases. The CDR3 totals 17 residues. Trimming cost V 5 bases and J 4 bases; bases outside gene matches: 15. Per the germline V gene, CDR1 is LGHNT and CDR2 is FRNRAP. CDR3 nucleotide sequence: TGTGCTAGTGGTCGCAGCGGGGGTCGGCCGGGAGGAGAGACCCAGTACTTC. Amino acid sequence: CASGRSGGRPGGETQYF.

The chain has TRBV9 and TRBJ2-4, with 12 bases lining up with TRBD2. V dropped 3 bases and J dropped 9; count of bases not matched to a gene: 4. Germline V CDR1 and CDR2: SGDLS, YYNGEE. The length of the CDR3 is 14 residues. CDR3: CASSETSGSIIQYF. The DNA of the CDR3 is TGTGCCAGCAGCGAGACTAGCGGGAGTATCATTCAGTACTTC.

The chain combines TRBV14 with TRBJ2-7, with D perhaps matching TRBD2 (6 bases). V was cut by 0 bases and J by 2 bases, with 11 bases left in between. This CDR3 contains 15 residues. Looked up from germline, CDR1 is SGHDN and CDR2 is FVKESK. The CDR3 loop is CASSQDPGSPYEQYF. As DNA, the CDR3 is TGTGCCAGCAGCCAAGATCCCGGGAGCCCCTACGAGCAGTACTTC. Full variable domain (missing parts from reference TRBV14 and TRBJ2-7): EAGVTQFPSHSVIEKGQTVTLRCDPISGHDNLYWYRRVMGKEIKFLLHFVKESKQDESGMPNNRFLAERTGGTYSTLKVQPAELEDSGVYFCASSQDPGSPYEQYFGPGTRLTVT.